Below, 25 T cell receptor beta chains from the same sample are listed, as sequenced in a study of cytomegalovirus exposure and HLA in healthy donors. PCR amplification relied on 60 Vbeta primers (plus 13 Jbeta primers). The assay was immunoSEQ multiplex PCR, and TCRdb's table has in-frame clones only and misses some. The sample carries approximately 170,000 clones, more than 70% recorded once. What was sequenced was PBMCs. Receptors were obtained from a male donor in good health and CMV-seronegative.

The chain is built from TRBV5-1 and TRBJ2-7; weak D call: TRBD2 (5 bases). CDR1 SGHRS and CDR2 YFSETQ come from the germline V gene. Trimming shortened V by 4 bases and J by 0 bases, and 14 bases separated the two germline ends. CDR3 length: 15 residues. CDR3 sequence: CASSARSGNSYEQYF. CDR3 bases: TGCGCCAGCAGCGCCCGTTCCGGGAACTCCTACGAGCAGTACTTC.

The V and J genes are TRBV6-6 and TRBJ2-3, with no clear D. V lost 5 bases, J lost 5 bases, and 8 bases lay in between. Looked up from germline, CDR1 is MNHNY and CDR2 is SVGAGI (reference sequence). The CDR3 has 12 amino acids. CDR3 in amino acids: CASSPLKDTQYF. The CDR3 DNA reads TGTGCCAGCAGTCCTCTTAAAGATACGCAGTATTTT.

The CDR3 loop is CASTSGAYNEQFF. In nucleotides, the CDR3 is TGTGCTTCAACAAGCGGGGCTTACAATGAGCAGTTCTTC. The chain couples TRBV4-2 to TRBJ2-1, with 7 bases lining up with TRBD2. The V gene's germline CDR1 is LGHNA and CDR2 YNFKEQ. CDR3 length: 13 amino acids.

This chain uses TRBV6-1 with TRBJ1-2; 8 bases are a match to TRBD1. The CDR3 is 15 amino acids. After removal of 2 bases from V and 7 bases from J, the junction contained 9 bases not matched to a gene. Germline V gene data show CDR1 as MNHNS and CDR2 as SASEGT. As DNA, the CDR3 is TGTGCCAGCAGTGAAACCACCGGACAGGGAGGTGGCTACACCTTC. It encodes CASSETTGQGGGYTF.

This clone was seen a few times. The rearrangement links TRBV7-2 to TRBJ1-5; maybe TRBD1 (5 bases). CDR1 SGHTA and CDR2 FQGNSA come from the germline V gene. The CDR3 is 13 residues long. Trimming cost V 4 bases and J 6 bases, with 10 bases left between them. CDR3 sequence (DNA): TGTGCCAGCAGCTCGGGGGGGGGTCAGCCCCAGCATTTT. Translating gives CASSSGGGQPQHF.

The CDR3 reads CASSRQPGREQYF. CDR3 DNA: TGTGCCAGCAGCCGCCAGCCGGGGAGGGAGCAGTACTTC. The chain recombines TRBV5-5 with TRBJ2-7; TRBD2 is a possible D gene (6 bases). This CDR3 region has 13 residues. V was shortened by 4 bases and J by 7 bases, with 15 bases between the two germline ends. Germline V CDR1 and CDR2: SGHKS, YYEKEE (reference sequence). Variable domain in full (rest from reference TRBV5-5 and TRBJ2-7): DAGVTQSPTHLIKTRGQQVTLRCSPISGHKSVSWYQQVLGQGPQFIFQYYEKEERGRGNFPDRFSARQFPNYSSELNVNALLLGDSALYLCASSRQPGREQYFGPGTRLTVT.

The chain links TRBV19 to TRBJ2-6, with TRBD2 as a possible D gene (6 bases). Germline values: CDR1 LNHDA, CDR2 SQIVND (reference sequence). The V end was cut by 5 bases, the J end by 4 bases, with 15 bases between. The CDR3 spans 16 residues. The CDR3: CASSGGIASGANVLTF. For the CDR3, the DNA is TGTGCCAGTAGTGGGGGGATAGCGTCCGGGGCCAACGTCCTGACTTTC.

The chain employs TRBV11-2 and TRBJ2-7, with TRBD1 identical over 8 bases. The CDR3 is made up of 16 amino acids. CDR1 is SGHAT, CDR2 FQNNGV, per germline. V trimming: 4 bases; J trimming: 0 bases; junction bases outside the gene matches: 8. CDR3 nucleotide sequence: TGTGCCAGCAGCTCGTTACCCAGGGGGCTCTCCTACGAGCAGTACTTC. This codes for CASSSLPRGLSYEQYF.

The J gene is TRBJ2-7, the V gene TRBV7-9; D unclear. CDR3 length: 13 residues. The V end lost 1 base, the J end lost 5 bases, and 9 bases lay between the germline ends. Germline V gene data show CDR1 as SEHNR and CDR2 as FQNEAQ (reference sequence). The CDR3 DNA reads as TGTGCCAGCAGCTTAGGACATACCGACGAGCAGTACTTC. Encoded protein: CASSLGHTDEQYF.

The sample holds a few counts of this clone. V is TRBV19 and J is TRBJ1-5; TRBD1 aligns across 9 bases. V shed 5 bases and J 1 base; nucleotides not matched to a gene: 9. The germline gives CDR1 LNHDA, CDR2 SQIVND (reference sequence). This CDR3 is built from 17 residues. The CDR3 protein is CASSPDRGVRSNQPQHF. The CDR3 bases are TGTGCCAGTAGTCCGGACAGGGGAGTTAGGAGCAATCAGCCCCAGCATTTT.

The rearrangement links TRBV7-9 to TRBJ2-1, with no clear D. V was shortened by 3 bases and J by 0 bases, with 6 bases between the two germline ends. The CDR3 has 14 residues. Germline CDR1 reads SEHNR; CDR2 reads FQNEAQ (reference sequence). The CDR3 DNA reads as TGTGCCAGCAGCTTTTCGAGCTCCTACAATGAGCAGTTCTTC. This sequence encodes CASSFSSSYNEQFF.

Here the CDR3 DNA reads TGTGCCAGCAGCGAAATAAGCACAGATACGCAGTATTTT. As protein: CASSEISTDTQYF. This chain uses TRBV9 with TRBJ2-3; no definite D call. V gave up 3 bases and J gave up 0 bases, with 5 bases separating them. The germline V gene has CDR1 SGDLS and CDR2 YYNGEE. This CDR3 comprises 13 residues.

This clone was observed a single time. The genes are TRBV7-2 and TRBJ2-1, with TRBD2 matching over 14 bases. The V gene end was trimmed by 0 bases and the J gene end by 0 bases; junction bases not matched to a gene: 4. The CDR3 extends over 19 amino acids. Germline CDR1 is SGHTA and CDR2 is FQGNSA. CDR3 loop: CASSLAGLAGVSSYNEQFF. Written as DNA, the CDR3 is TGTGCCAGCAGCTTAGCGGGACTAGCGGGAGTGAGCTCCTACAATGAGCAGTTCTTC.

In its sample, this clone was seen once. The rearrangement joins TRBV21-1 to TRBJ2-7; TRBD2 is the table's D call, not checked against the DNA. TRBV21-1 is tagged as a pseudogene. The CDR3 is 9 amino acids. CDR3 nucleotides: TGTGCCAGCGGTAGTGAGCAGTACTTC. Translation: CASGSEQYF.

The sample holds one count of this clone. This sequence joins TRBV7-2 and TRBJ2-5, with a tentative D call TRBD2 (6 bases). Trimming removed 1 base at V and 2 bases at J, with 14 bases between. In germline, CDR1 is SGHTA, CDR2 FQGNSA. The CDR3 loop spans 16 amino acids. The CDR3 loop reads CASSLGISGGQETQYF. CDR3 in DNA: TGTGCCAGCAGCTTAGGTATTAGCGGTGGGCAAGAGACCCAGTACTTC. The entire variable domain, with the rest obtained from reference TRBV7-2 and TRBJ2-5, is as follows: GAGVSQSPSNKVTEKGKDVELRCDPISGHTALYWYRQSLGQGLEFLIYFQGNSAPDKSGLPSDRFSAERTGGSVSTLTIQRTQQEDSAVYLCASSLGISGGQETQYFGPGTRLLVL.

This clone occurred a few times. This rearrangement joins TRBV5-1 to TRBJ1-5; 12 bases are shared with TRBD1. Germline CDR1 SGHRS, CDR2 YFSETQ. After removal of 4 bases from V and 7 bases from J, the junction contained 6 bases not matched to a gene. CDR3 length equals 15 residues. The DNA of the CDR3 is TGCGCCAGCAGCAGAGGGACAGGGGGCCGGCAGCCCCAGCATTTT. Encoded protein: CASSRGTGGRQPQHF.

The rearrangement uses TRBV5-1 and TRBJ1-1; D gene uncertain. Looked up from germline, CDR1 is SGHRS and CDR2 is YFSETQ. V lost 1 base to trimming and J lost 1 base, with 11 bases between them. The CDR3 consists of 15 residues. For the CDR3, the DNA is TGCGCCAGCAGCTTGTCGAGGACTGAGAACACTGAAGCTTTCTTT. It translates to CASSLSRTENTEAFF.

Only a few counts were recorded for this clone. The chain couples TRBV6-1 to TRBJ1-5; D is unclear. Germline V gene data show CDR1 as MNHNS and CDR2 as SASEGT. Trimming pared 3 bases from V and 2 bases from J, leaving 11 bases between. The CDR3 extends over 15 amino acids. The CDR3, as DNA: TGTGCCAGCAGTGAGAGGTACAACGGCAATCAGCCCCAGCATTTT. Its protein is CASSERYNGNQPQHF.

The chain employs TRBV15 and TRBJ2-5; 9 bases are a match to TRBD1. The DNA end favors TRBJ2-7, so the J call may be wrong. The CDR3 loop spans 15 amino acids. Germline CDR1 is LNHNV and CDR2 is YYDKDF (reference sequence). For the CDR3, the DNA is TGTGCCACCAGCCTGACTCTGACAGGGGGCTACGAGCAGTACTTC. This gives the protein CATSLTLTGGYEQYF.

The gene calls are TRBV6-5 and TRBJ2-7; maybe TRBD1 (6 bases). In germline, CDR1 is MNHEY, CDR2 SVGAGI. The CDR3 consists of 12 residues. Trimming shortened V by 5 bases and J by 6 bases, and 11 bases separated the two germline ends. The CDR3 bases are TGTGCCAGCAGTGCCATCAGGGGCGAGCAGTACTTC. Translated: CASSAIRGEQYF.

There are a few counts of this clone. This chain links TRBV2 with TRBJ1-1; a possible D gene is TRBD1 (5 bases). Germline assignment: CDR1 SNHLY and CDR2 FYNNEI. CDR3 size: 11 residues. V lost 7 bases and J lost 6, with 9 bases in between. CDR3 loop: CASTGYPEAFF. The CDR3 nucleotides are TGTGCCAGCACAGGGTACCCTGAAGCTTTCTTT. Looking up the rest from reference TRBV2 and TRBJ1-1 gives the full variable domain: EPEVTQTPSHQVTQMGQEVILRCVPISNHLYFYWYRQILGQKVEFLVSFYNNEISEKSEIFDDQFSVERPDGSNFTLKIRSTKLEDSAMYFCASTGYPEAFFGQGTRLTVV.

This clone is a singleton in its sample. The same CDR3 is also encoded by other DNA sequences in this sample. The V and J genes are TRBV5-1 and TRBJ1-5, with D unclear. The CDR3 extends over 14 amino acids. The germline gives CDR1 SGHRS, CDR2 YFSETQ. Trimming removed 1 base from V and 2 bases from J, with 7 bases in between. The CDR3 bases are TGCGCCAGCAGCTTGTCGGGTGGCAATCAGCCCCAGCATTTT. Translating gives CASSLSGGNQPQHF.

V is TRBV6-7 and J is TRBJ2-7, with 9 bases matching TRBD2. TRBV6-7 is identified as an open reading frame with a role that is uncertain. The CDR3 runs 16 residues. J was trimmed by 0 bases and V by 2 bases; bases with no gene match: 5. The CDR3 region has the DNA TGTGCCAGCAGTTACCCGGGACTAGCCGCCTCCTACGAGCAGTACTTC. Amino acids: CASSYPGLAASYEQYF.

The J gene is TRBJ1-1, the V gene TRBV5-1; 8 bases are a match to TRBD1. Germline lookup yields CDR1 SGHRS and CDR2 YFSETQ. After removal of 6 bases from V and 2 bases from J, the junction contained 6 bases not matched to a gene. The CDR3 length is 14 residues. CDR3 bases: TGCGCCAGCAAGCAGGGGGCGGGAAACACTGAAGCTTTCTTT. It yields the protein CASKQGAGNTEAFF. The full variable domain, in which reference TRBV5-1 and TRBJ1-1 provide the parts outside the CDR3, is KAGVTQTPRYLIKTRGQQVTLSCSPISGHRSVSWYQQTPGQGLQFLFEYFSETQRNKGNFPGRFSGRQFSNSRSEMNVSTLELGDSALYLCASKQGAGNTEAFFGQGTRLTVV.

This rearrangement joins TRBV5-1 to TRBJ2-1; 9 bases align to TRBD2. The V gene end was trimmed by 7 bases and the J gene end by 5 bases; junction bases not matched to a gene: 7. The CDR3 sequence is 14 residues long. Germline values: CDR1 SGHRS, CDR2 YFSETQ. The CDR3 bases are TGCGCCAGCCGACCTGGACTAGCGAACAATGAGCAGTTCTTC. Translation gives CASRPGLANNEQFF.